The entry below describes one T cell receptor (beta chain). Its matching antigen is unknown. The treatment: oral pan-JAK inhibitor, 5-10 mg twice daily. The data stem from a study of CD8+ T cells in alopecia areata. Study-wide background: For the treated group, dosing was oral tofacitinib at 5 to 10 mg twice daily. Tofacitinib exposure lasted 6 to 18 months, followed by 6 months off drug. Regarding the study as a whole: Resident alphabeta T cells of normal skin are also sequenced in scalp samples.

Once RNA had been extracted, it was reverse transcribed into cDNA to act as the sequencing template. Only in-frame clones appear in the TCRdb table, and some are missing; sequencing was by immunoSEQ multiplex PCR. This sample has more than 110,000 clones; around 82% occur once, and the top ten carry approximately 25%. Per germline, CDR1 SGHRS and CDR2 YFSETQ. The V and J ends lost 3 bases and 2 bases respectively, with 9 bases between them. There are 13 residues in the CDR3. This sequence joins TRBV5-1 and TRBJ2-7; the D is unclear. Sequencing used CD8+ T cells sorted from blood, obtained at week 4, from a patient treated with tofacitinib. This TCR derives from a human donor with alopecia areata. Written as DNA, the CDR3 is TGCGCCAGCAGCTGGGCAGGCGCCTACGAGCAGTACTTC. As protein: CASSWAGAYEQYF.